There are a few counts of the clone carrying this T cell receptor (beta chain). Its antigen is undetermined. This sample is part of a study of cytomegalovirus exposure and HLA in healthy donors. The wider study: An earlier analysis identified 117 million unique TCR beta sequences in about 170 million T cells.

Findings of the study overall: Sequencing had likely introduced a cluster of highly shared sequence variants as an artifact. Researchers catalogued about 150 TCR beta chains as cytomegalovirus-associated.

The CDR3 is 12 amino acids. V dropped 6 bases and J dropped 5 bases, with 10 bases sitting between them. The germline V gene has CDR1 MNHNS and CDR2 SASEGT. Amplification used 60 Vbeta primers and 13 Jbeta primers. Repertoires were generated with immunoSEQ multiplex PCR, while TCRdb's copy carries only in-frame clones and drops some. The data contain about 97,000 clones, around 9.6% of them seen just once; the ten biggest clones take up about 4.7%. This TCR was recovered from a man aged 45-60 years in good health and CMV-seropositive. The chain is built from TRBV6-1 and TRBJ1-1, with D possibly being TRBD1 (6 bases). Sequenced input: PBMCs. The CDR3 here is CASSRGRTEAFF. The CDR3 nucleotides are TGTGCCAGCAGCAGGGGAAGAACTGAAGCTTTCTTT.